A single sample gave rise to the 5 T cell receptor beta chains below, sequenced in a study of blood T cell repertoires in COVID-19. TCRdb's copy holds only in-frame clones and misses some; the assay was immunoSEQ multiplex PCR. The profile shows 130,000 or so clones, around 86% of them singletons. The sample consisted of peripheral blood. These receptor sequences come from a man aged 35 to 55 with acute or convalescent COVID-19.

V gene TRBV19 combines with J gene TRBJ2-2, with D possibly being TRBD1 (6 bases). V lost 2 bases to trimming and J lost 3 bases, with 19 bases between them. Germline CDR1 is LNHDA and CDR2 is SQIVND (reference sequence). CDR3 length: 18 amino acids. CDR3 amino acids: CASSIKDSNPGYTGELFF. Written as DNA, the CDR3 is TGTGCCAGTAGTATAAAGGACAGCAACCCTGGTTACACCGGGGAGCTGTTTTTT.

The chain carries TRBV24-1 and TRBJ2-3; tentative D call: TRBD2 (5 bases). This CDR3 comprises 13 residues. The germline CDR1 and CDR2 sequences are KGHDR and SFDVKD. Between the trimmed V and J ends, which lost 7 bases and 1 base, there was a span of 8 bases. The CDR3 is CATRGSGTDTQYF. Written as DNA, the CDR3 is TGTGCCACCAGGGGGAGTGGCACAGATACGCAGTATTTT.

V and J are TRBV30 and TRBJ1-2; TRBD1 aligns across 7 bases. Trimming took 2 bases from V and 3 from J; bases not matched to a gene: 3. Germline CDR1 and CDR2: GTSNPN and SVGIG (reference sequence). The CDR3 length is 13 residues. CDR3: CAWSRDRYYGYTF. The CDR3 nucleotides are TGTGCCTGGAGTCGGGACAGATACTATGGCTACACCTTC.

This clone showed up just once. The chain uses TRBV18 and TRBJ2-1, with 7 bases that match TRBD2. V trimming: 2 bases; J trimming: 2 bases; junction bases outside the gene matches: 3. Germline V gene data show CDR1 as KGHSH and CDR2 as LQKENI. This CDR3 is built from 15 residues. CDR3 loop: CASSPSRGTYNEQFF. The DNA of the CDR3 is TGTGCCAGCTCACCATCGCGGGGGACCTACAATGAGCAGTTCTTC.

This clone was seen once. This sequence joins TRBV19 and TRBJ2-5; D is uncertain. Germline-derived CDR1 and CDR2 are LNHDA and SQIVND (reference sequence). There are 12 residues in the CDR3. Trimming cost V 10 bases and J 5 bases, with 14 bases left between them. Here the CDR3 reads CATASPGETQYF. In nucleotides, the CDR3 is TGTGCCACCGCCTCCCCCGGGGAGACCCAGTACTTC.